This TCR beta chain comes out of a study of siplizumab effects on memory and regulatory T cells. Study-level findings and limits: No naive or memory phenotype could be assigned to roughly 75-95% of proliferating clones.

Data came from immunoSEQ multiplex PCR; TCRdb stores just in-frame clones and leaves some out. The top ten clones hold approximately 30% of a sample with about 72,000 clones, about 89% of them seen once. Worth noting for this clone: The antigen remains unidentified.

Germline V lookup: CDR1 LGHNA, CDR2 YNFKEQ. Trimming cost V 1 base and J 3 bases; bases outside gene matches: 9. The CDR3 spans 17 residues. The chain carries TRBV4-2 and TRBJ2-3; 8 nucleotides line up with TRBD2. The clonotype was recovered from a human donor in good health. The sequencing sample was made of CD8+ T cells sorted from blood. For the CDR3, the DNA is TGTGCCAGCAGCCAAGTATCTTCCGGGGGGGTAACAGATACGCAGTATTTT. The encoded protein is CASSQVSSGGVTDTQYF.